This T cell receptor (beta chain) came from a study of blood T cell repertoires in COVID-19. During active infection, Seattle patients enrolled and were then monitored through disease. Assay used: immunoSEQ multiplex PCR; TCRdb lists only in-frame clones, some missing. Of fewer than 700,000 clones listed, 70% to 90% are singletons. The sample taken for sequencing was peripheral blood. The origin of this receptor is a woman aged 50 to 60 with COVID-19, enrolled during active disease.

The CDR3 here is CASSYGLPASQPQHF. The CDR3 nucleotides read TGTGCCAGCAGTTATGGCTTACCAGCGAGTCAGCCCCAGCATTTT. The rearrangement joins TRBV27 to TRBJ1-5; no definite D call. This CDR3 comprises 15 residues. Germline CDR1 is MNHEY and CDR2 is SMNVEV (reference sequence). V lost 4 bases and J lost 6, with 16 bases in between.